These T cell receptor beta chains were read from a single sample in a study of response to subunit inactivated influenza vaccine. Via MiXCR, TCRdb re-called the RT-PCR reads, giving one row per CDR3 protein. The top ten hold approximately 10% of the sample, which has 630,000 or so distinct CDR3 sequences, approximately 14% seen once. The sequences come from PBMCs from blood, collected 12 days after vaccination. These receptors all stem from a man aged 50 to 59 who received an inactivated influenza vaccine. The CDR3 runs from the conserved cysteine through the conserved F or W. The D gene is left open where the match is weak. Only part of the rows carry a size: once, few, many, or a class if the clone is expanded.

>TRBJ2-1|TRBV6-1|TRBD1|few|11
TGTGCCAGCAGACAGGGGCATGAGCAGTTCTTC
CASRQGHEQFF
>TRBJ1-5|TRBV12-3/TRBV12-4|-|-|12
TGTGCCAGCAGTTTTGAGGGTCAGCCCCAGCATTTT
CASSFEGQPQHF
>TRBJ2-1|TRBV6-4|-|few|15
TGTGCCAGCAGTCCCCACGGTAGAGCCCACAATGAGCAGTTCTTC
CASSPHGRAHNEQFF
>TRBJ2-5|TRBV3-1|-|-|16
TGTGCCAGCAGCCTATATATAGGGGGGACCCAAGAGACCCAGTACTTC
CASSLYIGGTQETQYF
>TRBJ1-1|TRBV5-1|-|few|13
TGCGCCAGCAGCTTACAGGACGAGACTGAAGCTTTCTTT
CASSLQDETEAFF
>TRBJ1-5|TRBV19|TRBD1|-|15
TGTGCCAGTCACGATGCCGGGACAGGCTATCAGCCCCAGCATTTT
CASHDAGTGYQPQHF
>TRBJ2-3|TRBV27|TRBD2|-|17
TGTGCCAGCAGTTTACGAAGGCTAGCGGATAACACAGATACGCAGTATTTT
CASSLRRLADNTDTQYF
>TRBJ2-4|TRBV18|-|-|13
TGTGCCAGCTCACCCGGGGGCGCGGACATTCAGTACTTC
CASSPGGADIQYF
>TRBJ2-3|TRBV12-3/TRBV12-4|-|few|15
TGTGCCAGCAGTTCTCGGACCGAGGGCACAAATACGCAGTATTTT
CASSSRTEGTNTQYF
>TRBJ2-5|TRBV28|-|few|12
TGTGCCAGCGTACAGATCGGAGAGACCCAGTACTTC
CASVQIGETQYF
>TRBJ2-1|TRBV10-3|-|many|11
TGTGCCATCAGTGAGTCGCGTGAGCAGTTCTTC
CAISESREQFF
>TRBJ2-3|TRBV20-1|TRBD2|-|14
TGCAGTGCTAGTACGGGGGGGCCTACAGATACGCAGTATTTT
CSASTGGPTDTQYF
>TRBJ2-7|TRBV7-9|TRBD2|few|16
TGTGCCAGCAGCTTACCCCAGACTAGCGGGTCCTACGAGCAGTACTTC
CASSLPQTSGSYEQYF
>TRBJ1-2|TRBV6-2/TRBV6-3|-|few|15
TGTGCCAGCAGTTACATCGGCGGGACTAACTATGGCTACACCTTC
CASSYIGGTNYGYTF
>TRBJ2-2|TRBV20-1|-|-|15
TGCAGTGCTTCCCCCCGACAGATTAACACCGGGGAGCTGTTTTTT
CSASPRQINTGELFF
>TRBJ1-1|TRBV5-1|-|-|14
TGCGCCAGCAGCTTTTTGGGGGCGCGCACTGAAGCTTTCTTT
CASSFLGARTEAFF
>TRBJ2-7|TRBV15|TRBD2|-|14
TGTGCCACCAGCGTCCGGGAGGGCCTCGACGAGCAGTACTTC
CATSVREGLDEQYF
>TRBJ2-5|TRBV20-1|-|many|13
TGCAGTGCTATTCCTGAGAACCAAGAGACCCAGTACTTC
CSAIPENQETQYF
>TRBJ2-6|TRBV9|-|-|19
TGTGCCAGCAGCGTAAACCCGGTGATTCAGGGTACCGGGGCCAACGTCCTGACTTTC
CASSVNPVIQGTGANVLTF
>TRBJ2-2|TRBV5-6|-|-|14
TGTGCCAGCAGCTTTGGGTACAACACCGGGGAGCTGTTTTTT
CASSFGYNTGELFF
>TRBJ1-5|TRBV29-1|-|many|12
TGCAGCGCAGGGAATCTAGATCAGCCCCAGCATTTT
CSAGNLDQPQHF
>TRBJ2-7|TRBV20-1|TRBD2|few|14
TGCAGTGCTGTTGGACTAGCGGGAGGATACGAGCAGTACTTC
CSAVGLAGGYEQYF
>TRBJ1-1|TRBV3-1|-|few|14
TGTGCCAGCAGCACAATATCCGGGGACACTGAAGCTTTCTTT
CASSTISGDTEAFF
>TRBJ2-3|TRBV9|-|few|15
TGTGCCAGCAGCGTAGCGGGGACATACACAGATACGCAGTATTTT
CASSVAGTYTDTQYF
>TRBJ1-6|TRBV6-2/TRBV6-3|-|few|13
TGTGCCAGCAGTCCAATATCCGAGAGCCGAATCCACTTT
CASSPISESRIHF
>TRBJ2-1|TRBV12-3/TRBV12-4|TRBD2|few|15
TGTGCCAGCAGTTCGCGAGGGCTAGCGGGTAATGAGCAGTTCTTC
CASSSRGLAGNEQFF
>TRBJ2-1|TRBV28|TRBD2|-|18
TGTGCCAGCAGTTTACCTGGACTTGCGGGAGGTACCTACAATGAGCAGTTCTTC
CASSLPGLAGGTYNEQFF
>TRBJ2-1|TRBV20-1|TRBD2|few|17
TGCAGTGCTAGAGATCGGCGGGAGACGTTTCTGCTCGATGAGCAGTTCTTC
CSARDRRETFLLDEQFF
>TRBJ1-1|TRBV5-1|TRBD1|few|13
TGCGCCAGCAGAGGACAGGGAACCACTGAAGCTTTCTTT
CASRGQGTTEAFF
>TRBJ2-3|TRBV6-2/TRBV6-3|TRBD2|few|11
TGTGCCAGCAGACTAGCGAGCACGCAGTATTTT
CASRLASTQYF
>TRBJ2-3|TRBV10-3|-|once|15
TGTGCCATCAGTGAGACGGCGGGGCGCACAGATACGCAGTATTTT
CAISETAGRTDTQYF
>TRBJ1-5|TRBV12-3/TRBV12-4|-|-|13
TGTGCCAGCAGTTTAAACAGAAATCAGCCCCAGCATTTT
CASSLNRNQPQHF
>TRBJ2-7|TRBV7-2|TRBD2|many|16
TGTGCCAGCAGCTGGAGGGGAGCGGGAGGTAGGAACGAGCAGTACTTC
CASSWRGAGGRNEQYF
>TRBJ2-1|TRBV12-3/TRBV12-4|-|-|13
TGTGCCAGCACGGGAAGGGTATACAATGAGCAGTTCTTC
CASTGRVYNEQFF
>TRBJ2-7|TRBV10-3|-|few|13
TGTGCCATCAGTGGGGGAGCAGGCTACGAGCAGTACTTC
CAISGGAGYEQYF
>TRBJ2-7|TRBV7-9|-|-|13
TGTGCCAGCGGGCCGGGGGCCTCCTACGAGCAGTACTTC
CASGPGASYEQYF
>TRBJ1-3|TRBV6-1|-|-|14
TGTGCCAGCAGTGAGACTAACTCTGGAAACACCATATATTTT
CASSETNSGNTIYF
>TRBJ2-3|TRBV18|TRBD2|few|15
TGTGCCAGCTCACCAGGCGGGAGTCGCTCCGATACGCAGTATTTT
CASSPGGSRSDTQYF
>TRBJ1-3|TRBV12-3/TRBV12-4|TRBD1|few|13
TGTGCCAGCAGGCGACAGGGGTACAACACCATATATTTT
CASRRQGYNTIYF
>TRBJ2-1|TRBV12-5|TRBD1|few|13
TGTGCTAGCACCGGACAGGGGAGGGGTGAGCAGTTCTTC
CASTGQGRGEQFF
>TRBJ1-1|TRBV5-4|TRBD1|many|15
TGTGCCAGCAGCTTGCAGGGGGCGATAAACACTGAAGCTTTCTTT
CASSLQGAINTEAFF
>TRBJ2-2|TRBV20-1|TRBD1|once|16
TGCTGTGCTAGGAAGGGACAGGGGGCGAACACCGGGGAGCTGTTTTTT
CCARKGQGANTGELFF
>TRBJ1-6|TRBV7-7|TRBD1|few|14
TGTGCTAGCAGCTTAGGACAGGGGGATTCACCCCTCCACTTT
CASSLGQGDSPLHF
>TRBJ2-5|TRBV6-1|-|many|14
TGTGCCAGCAGTAATCTACTAGGAAAAGAGACCCAGTACTTC
CASSNLLGKETQYF
>TRBJ1-2|TRBV18|-|few|12
TGTGCCAGCTCACCCTCGGATTATGGCTACACCTTC
CASSPSDYGYTF
>TRBJ2-7|TRBV7-6|TRBD1|few|16
TGTGCCAGCAGCGCAAAGCCGGGACAGGCCTCCTACGAGCAGTACTTC
CASSAKPGQASYEQYF
>TRBJ1-2|TRBV7-2|-|few|14
TGTGCCAGCAGCCGTAAGGGTTCTAACTATGGCTACACCTTC
CASSRKGSNYGYTF
>TRBJ1-5|TRBV6-6|-|-|13
TGTGCCAGCACCCTACACGCCCTTCAGCCCCAGCATTTT
CASTLHALQPQHF
>TRBJ1-1|TRBV20-1|-|-|14
TGCAGTGCTAGAGATTATCAGGGACACAATGAAGCTTTCTTT
CSARDYQGHNEAFF